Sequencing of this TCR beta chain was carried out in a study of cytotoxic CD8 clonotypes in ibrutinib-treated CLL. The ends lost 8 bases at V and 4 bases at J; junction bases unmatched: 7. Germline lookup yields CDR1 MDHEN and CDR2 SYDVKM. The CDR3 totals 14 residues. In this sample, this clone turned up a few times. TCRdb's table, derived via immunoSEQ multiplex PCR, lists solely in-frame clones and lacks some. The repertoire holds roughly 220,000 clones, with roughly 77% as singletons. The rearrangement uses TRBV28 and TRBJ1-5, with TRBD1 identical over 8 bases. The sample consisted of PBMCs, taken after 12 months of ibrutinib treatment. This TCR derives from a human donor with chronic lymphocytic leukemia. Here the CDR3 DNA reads TGTGCCAGCTTGGGGACAGGTAGGAATCAGCCCCAGCATTTT. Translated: CASLGTGRNQPQHF.